Following are 3 T cell receptor beta chains from one sample sequenced in a study of blood T cell repertoires in COVID-19. Measured with immunoSEQ multiplex PCR; TCRdb has only the in-frame clones, and not every one. The data hold under 500,000 clones, with around nine tenths observed a single time. The material sequenced was peripheral blood. The receptors were sampled from a woman between 25 and 40 years old with acute or convalescent COVID-19.

The V gene is TRBV13, the J gene TRBJ2-4; TRBD1 is a possible D gene (6 bases). Per germline, CDR1 PRHDT and CDR2 FYEKMQ (reference sequence). The CDR3 length is 14 residues. V was pared by 5 bases and J by 0 bases, with 8 bases between. The DNA for the CDR3 is TGTGCCAGCAGCATACAGGGAGCCAAAAACATTCAGTACTTC. Its protein is CASSIQGAKNIQYF.

For this clone: Within the sample, other DNA sequences also encode this same CDR3. The chain's CDR3 is CASSVGLAVTDTQYF. CDR3 nucleotides: TGTGCCAGCAGCGTAGGACTAGCGGTCACAGATACGCAGTATTTT. V usage is TRBV9 and J usage is TRBJ2-3; 9 bases align to TRBD2. The CDR3 covers 15 residues. V trimming: 0 bases; J trimming: 2 bases; junction bases outside the gene matches: 1. Germline assignment: CDR1 SGDLS and CDR2 YYNGEE.

The gene calls are TRBV6-1 and TRBJ2-1; 14 positions agree with TRBD2. The CDR3 loop spans 15 amino acids. The germline gives CDR1 MNHNS, CDR2 SASEGT. Germline trimming cut 4 bases from V and 4 bases from J; bases unmatched to any gene: 0. This chain's CDR3 is CASSGTSGGYNEQFF. CDR3 DNA sequence: TGTGCCAGCAGTGGGACTAGCGGGGGGTACAATGAGCAGTTCTTC.